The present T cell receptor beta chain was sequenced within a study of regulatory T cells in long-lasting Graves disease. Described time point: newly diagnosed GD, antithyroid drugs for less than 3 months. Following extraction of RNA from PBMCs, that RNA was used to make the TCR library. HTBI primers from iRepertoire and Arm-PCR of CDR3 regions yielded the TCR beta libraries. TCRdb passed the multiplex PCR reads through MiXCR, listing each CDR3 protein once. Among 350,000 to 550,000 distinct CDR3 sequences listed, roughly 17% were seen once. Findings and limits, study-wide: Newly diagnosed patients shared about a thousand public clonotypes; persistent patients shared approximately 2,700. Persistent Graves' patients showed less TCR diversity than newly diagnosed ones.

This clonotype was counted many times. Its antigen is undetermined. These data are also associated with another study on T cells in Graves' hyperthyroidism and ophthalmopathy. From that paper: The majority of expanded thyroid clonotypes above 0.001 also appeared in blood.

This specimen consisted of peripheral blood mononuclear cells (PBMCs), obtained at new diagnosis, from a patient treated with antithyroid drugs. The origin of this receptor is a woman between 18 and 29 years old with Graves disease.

CDR3 sequence (DNA): TGTGCCAGCAACGACCCGGGACATTCAGCCCTAAACTCCTACAATGAGCAGTTCTTC. Protein product: CASNDPGHSALNSYNEQFF. The rearrangement links TRBV28 to TRBJ2-1, with TRBD1 as a possible D gene (6 bases). Germline-derived CDR1 and CDR2 are MDHEN and SYDVKM. V lost 7 bases and J 0 bases, leaving 25 bases between the germline ends. CDR3 length: 19 residues.